This TCR beta chain comes out of a study of OX40 agonist ivuxolimab in advanced cancers. Across the whole study: Allowance was made for prior anti-PD-1, anti-PD-L1 or anti-CTLA-4 therapy, and about 40% had some. Partial responses were achieved by three patients: one hepatocellular carcinoma, two cutaneous melanoma.

Assay used: immunoSEQ multiplex PCR; TCRdb lists only in-frame clones, some missing. The table has approximately 77,000 clones, approximately 95% seen once. The study's findings and limits: Blood T cells, both CD4+ and CD8+, expanded clonally by week 6 at 0.1 to 3.0 mg/kg. Mean expanded clone counts were higher in CD8+ than CD4+ T cells.

Notes on this clone: Antigen: not known.

Germline V gene lookup returns CDR1 SQVTM and CDR2 ANQGSEA. Trimming at V came to 6 bases and at J to 2 bases, leaving 9 bases not matched to a gene. This CDR3 is built from 14 residues. Material: CD4+ or CD8+ T cells sorted from blood, obtained in a trial of the OX40 agonist ivuxolimab. The chain carries TRBV29-1 and TRBJ2-5, with TRBD1 matching 7 bases. The TCR comes from an adult with an advanced solid tumor such as melanoma, head and neck, liver or kidney cancer. The DNA of the CDR3 is TGCAGCGTAGACAAGGGGACAGCTCAAGAGACCCAGTACTTC. Amino acids: CSVDKGTAQETQYF.